Listed below are T cell receptor beta chains from one sample, sequenced in a study of early stage breast cancer tumors. Produced via immunoSEQ multiplex PCR; TCRdb's table is partial and in-frame only. In the table there are around 14,000 clones, 79% of which are singletons. The sample was normal breast tissue next to the tumor. The receptors come from a person between 45 and 65 years old with breast cancer. The CDR3 runs from the conserved cysteine through the conserved F or W. Fields, in order: V gene, J gene, clone size, D gene, CDR3 DNA, CDR3 protein. The D gene is left open where the match is weak. The size entry is marked missing in some rows and otherwise reads once, few, many or a size class.

V gene: TRBV10-3
J gene: TRBJ2-3
clone size: .
D gene: .
CDR3 DNA: TGTGCCACCTCAGGCGAACAGGACACAGATACGCAGTATTTT
CDR3 protein: CATSGEQDTDTQYF

V gene: TRBV19
J gene: TRBJ2-1
clone size: .
D gene: TRBD1
CDR3 DNA: TGTGCCAGTAGTTCAACAGGGGGCGCCTGGAATGAGCAGTTCTTC
CDR3 protein: CASSSTGGAWNEQFF

V gene: TRBV27
J gene: TRBJ1-4
clone size: .
D gene: .
CDR3 DNA: TGTGCCAGCAGTTTCAAACCTTATTCTGAAAAACTGTTTTTT
CDR3 protein: CASSFKPYSEKLFF

V gene: TRBV4-2
J gene: TRBJ1-2
clone size: few
D gene: .
CDR3 DNA: TGTGCCAGCAGCCCTGGCCGTTTGGTAGTTGGCTACACCTTC
CDR3 protein: CASSPGRLVVGYTF

V gene: TRBV7-3
J gene: TRBJ2-1
clone size: .
D gene: .
CDR3 DNA: TGTGCCAGCAGCTTAACGGGAGGTAACTACAATGAGCAGTTCTTC
CDR3 protein: CASSLTGGNYNEQFF

V gene: TRBV23-1
J gene: TRBJ2-1
clone size: .
D gene: TRBD2
CDR3 DNA: TGCGCCAGCAGTCTCTCACTTGAACGGGGGAGGGCCTACAATGAGCAGTTCTTC
CDR3 protein: CASSLSLERGRAYNEQFF

V gene: TRBV6-6
J gene: TRBJ2-7
clone size: .
D gene: .
CDR3 DNA: TGTGCCAGCAGTAATGCGCAGGGGCCTTCAACCTACGAGCAGTACTTC
CDR3 protein: CASSNAQGPSTYEQYF

V gene: TRBV7-2
J gene: TRBJ2-3
clone size: .
D gene: .
CDR3 DNA: TGTGCCAGCAGCTTGATAGATACGCAGTATTTT
CDR3 protein: CASSLIDTQYF

V gene: TRBV28
J gene: TRBJ1-2
clone size: few
D gene: .
CDR3 DNA: TGTGCCAGCAGTCCTCCACCTGGCACCTATGGCTACACCTTC
CDR3 protein: CASSPPPGTYGYTF

V gene: TRBV27
J gene: TRBJ2-7
clone size: .
D gene: TRBD2
CDR3 DNA: TGTGCCAGCAGCCCCGGACTAGCGGAGAGCTCCTACGAGCAGTACTTC
CDR3 protein: CASSPGLAESSYEQYF

V gene: TRBV7-2
J gene: TRBJ2-7
clone size: .
D gene: TRBD2
CDR3 DNA: TGTGCCAGCAGCTTGACTAGCGGAGTCGAATACGAGCAGTACTTC
CDR3 protein: CASSLTSGVEYEQYF

V gene: TRBV7-3
J gene: TRBJ2-5
clone size: .
D gene: TRBD2
CDR3 DNA: TGTGCCAGCAGCCGTAGCGGGAGAGAGACCCAGTACTTC
CDR3 protein: CASSRSGRETQYF

V gene: TRBV28
J gene: TRBJ2-5
clone size: .
D gene: .
CDR3 DNA: TGTGCCAGCAGTTCCCCGTATAAGGCAGGGCAAGAGACCCAGTACTTC
CDR3 protein: CASSSPYKAGQETQYF

V gene: TRBV2
J gene: TRBJ2-7
clone size: few
D gene: TRBD1
CDR3 DNA: TGTGCCAGCAGTGACCGGGACAGGGTCTACGAGCAGTACTTC
CDR3 protein: CASSDRDRVYEQYF

V gene: TRBV9
J gene: TRBJ1-2
clone size: .
D gene: .
CDR3 DNA: TGTGCCAGCAGCCCACTTGGGACCGTTAGTGGTTTTAGCGGCTACACCTTC
CDR3 protein: CASSPLGTVSGFSGYTF

V gene: TRBV5-5
J gene: TRBJ1-5
clone size: .
D gene: .
CDR3 DNA: TGTGCCAGCAGCCCGGCGGGGGCGCTTCAGCCCCAGCATTTT
CDR3 protein: CASSPAGALQPQHF

V gene: TRBV7-2
J gene: TRBJ2-1
clone size: .
D gene: TRBD1
CDR3 DNA: TGTGCCAGCAGCTTAGTCCGGGACAGGGACTACAATGAGCAGTTCTTC
CDR3 protein: CASSLVRDRDYNEQFF

V gene: TRBV6-6
J gene: TRBJ2-7
clone size: .
D gene: .
CDR3 DNA: TGTGCCAGCAGTAGGAGCGTAGGAAACGAGCAGTACTTC
CDR3 protein: CASSRSVGNEQYF

V gene: TRBV6-6
J gene: TRBJ1-6
clone size: once
D gene: .
CDR3 DNA: TGTGCCAGCAGTTACTCAGGGGGCTCCTATAATTCACCCCTCCACTTT
CDR3 protein: CASSYSGGSYNSPLHF

V gene: TRBV19
J gene: TRBJ2-3
clone size: once
D gene: .
CDR3 DNA: TGTGCCAGTAGTATAGATTGGGGGACCCAGACGGGAGATACGCAGTATTTT
CDR3 protein: CASSIDWGTQTGDTQYF

V gene: TRBV10-2
J gene: TRBJ2-3
clone size: .
D gene: TRBD2
CDR3 DNA: TGCGCCAGTACTACTAGCGGGTGGAGCACAGATACGCAGTATTTT
CDR3 protein: CASTTSGWSTDTQYF

V gene: TRBV9
J gene: TRBJ2-1
clone size: few
D gene: TRBD2
CDR3 DNA: TGTGCCAGCAGCGTAGGGTACGGGGGGGCCTACAATGAGCAGTTCTTC
CDR3 protein: CASSVGYGGAYNEQFF

V gene: TRBV2
J gene: TRBJ2-1
clone size: .
D gene: TRBD2
CDR3 DNA: TGTGCCCTAGAGCGGGAGGGCCCCGATGAGCAGTTCTTC
CDR3 protein: CALEREGPDEQFF

V gene: TRBV7-9
J gene: TRBJ1-5
clone size: .
D gene: TRBD1
CDR3 DNA: TGTGCCAGCAGCGCAGGACAGGCGTACAATCAGCCCCAGCATTTT
CDR3 protein: CASSAGQAYNQPQHF

V gene: TRBV11-2
J gene: TRBJ2-3
clone size: .
D gene: TRBD2
CDR3 DNA: TGTGCCAGCAGCTCTGGGACTAGACGAAGAGATACGCAGTATTTT
CDR3 protein: CASSSGTRRRDTQYF

V gene: TRBV19
J gene: TRBJ2-1
clone size: .
D gene: TRBD2
CDR3 DNA: TGTGCCAGTAGGCGACCGGGACTAGCTTACGATGAGCAGTTCTTC
CDR3 protein: CASRRPGLAYDEQFF

V gene: TRBV29-1
J gene: TRBJ1-1
clone size: .
D gene: .
CDR3 DNA: TGCAGCGTAGGGCAGGGCGATACTGAAGCTTTCTTT
CDR3 protein: CSVGQGDTEAFF

V gene: TRBV2
J gene: TRBJ2-7
clone size: .
D gene: TRBD1
CDR3 DNA: TGTGCCAGCAGTGAATCGGACAGGGGGACCGAGCAGTACTTC
CDR3 protein: CASSESDRGTEQYF

V gene: TRBV28
J gene: TRBJ1-2
clone size: .
D gene: TRBD1
CDR3 DNA: TGTGCCAGCAGTTTATCTTCAGGGGGCAGATATGGCTACACCTTC
CDR3 protein: CASSLSSGGRYGYTF

V gene: TRBV29-1
J gene: TRBJ2-3
clone size: .
D gene: .
CDR3 DNA: TGCAGCGTTGTAAGGCTTAGCACAGATACGCAGTATTTT
CDR3 protein: CSVVRLSTDTQYF

V gene: TRBV4-2
J gene: TRBJ2-1
clone size: .
D gene: TRBD2
CDR3 DNA: TGTGCCAGCAGCCATCACACCGGGACTAGCGGCAATGAGCAGTTCTTC
CDR3 protein: CASSHHTGTSGNEQFF

V gene: TRBV30
J gene: TRBJ2-7
clone size: .
D gene: TRBD1
CDR3 DNA: TGTGCCTGGAAGACAGGGGGCGAGCAGTACTTC
CDR3 protein: CAWKTGGEQYF

V gene: TRBV19
J gene: TRBJ2-1
clone size: .
D gene: .
CDR3 DNA: TGTGCCACCTCCCATGACGTGGCCGGGACGGACTACAATGAGCAGTTCTTC
CDR3 protein: CATSHDVAGTDYNEQFF

V gene: TRBV19
J gene: TRBJ1-1
clone size: few
D gene: TRBD1
CDR3 DNA: TGTGCCACTCGGGGGGACAGGGTGAGCACTGAAGCTTTCTTT
CDR3 protein: CATRGDRVSTEAFF

V gene: TRBV6-5
J gene: TRBJ1-1
clone size: .
D gene: .
CDR3 DNA: TGTGCCAGCCAGTTCTCAGGTGGAGGGAACACTGAAGCTTTCTTT
CDR3 protein: CASQFSGGGNTEAFF

V gene: TRBV4-2
J gene: TRBJ2-1
clone size: .
D gene: TRBD1
CDR3 DNA: TGTGCCAGCAGCCAAGAGGAGGTTGGGACAGGCGACAATGAGCAGTTCTTC
CDR3 protein: CASSQEEVGTGDNEQFF

V gene: TRBV10-2
J gene: TRBJ2-7
clone size: few
D gene: .
CDR3 DNA: TGCGCCAGCAGTGCGGGCGGCGCCTACGAGCAGTACTTC
CDR3 protein: CASSAGGAYEQYF

V gene: TRBV11-3
J gene: TRBJ1-3
clone size: .
D gene: .
CDR3 DNA: TGTGCCAGCAGCTTAGGGGAGGAGTCCTCTGGAAACACCATATATTTT
CDR3 protein: CASSLGEESSGNTIYF

V gene: TRBV2
J gene: TRBJ2-7
clone size: .
D gene: .
CDR3 DNA: TGTGCCAGCAGTGCCCGGGGGGACAACTACGAGCAGTACTTC
CDR3 protein: CASSARGDNYEQYF

V gene: TRBV6-5
J gene: TRBJ1-2
clone size: .
D gene: .
CDR3 DNA: TGTGCCAGCAGTTCACCCGGGATCCGGGGCTACACCTTC
CDR3 protein: CASSSPGIRGYTF

V gene: TRBV19
J gene: TRBJ1-2
clone size: .
D gene: TRBD1
CDR3 DNA: TGTGCCAGTAGTCTGTCCGGGACAGGGGGCGTTATCTATGGCTACACCTTC
CDR3 protein: CASSLSGTGGVIYGYTF

V gene: TRBV9
J gene: TRBJ2-2
clone size: .
D gene: .
CDR3 DNA: TGTGCCAGCAGCCCCGCCCCGAGTGCCGGGGAGCTGTTTTTT
CDR3 protein: CASSPAPSAGELFF

V gene: TRBV4-1
J gene: TRBJ2-7
clone size: .
D gene: .
CDR3 DNA: TGCGCCAGCAGCCAAGATTGGAGGGCTAGCGCATCTTACGAGCAGTACTTC
CDR3 protein: CASSQDWRASASYEQYF

V gene: TRBV9
J gene: TRBJ2-3
clone size: once
D gene: .
CDR3 DNA: TGTGCCAGCAGCGTAGTCAGCACAGATACGCAGTATTTT
CDR3 protein: CASSVVSTDTQYF

V gene: TRBV7-3
J gene: TRBJ2-1
clone size: once
D gene: .
CDR3 DNA: TGTGCCAGCAGCTTTACCTTCGGTAGCGCCTCCTCCTACAATGAGCAGTTCTTC
CDR3 protein: CASSFTFGSASSYNEQFF

V gene: TRBV5-6
J gene: TRBJ2-2
clone size: .
D gene: .
CDR3 DNA: TGTGCCAGCAGCTTTGGGACCGGGGAGCTGTTTTTT
CDR3 protein: CASSFGTGELFF

V gene: TRBV6-5
J gene: TRBJ1-1
clone size: .
D gene: .
CDR3 DNA: TGTGCCAGCACCCAGGATCGGTGGGCGAACACTGAAGCTTTCTTT
CDR3 protein: CASTQDRWANTEAFF

V gene: TRBV6-6
J gene: TRBJ2-2
clone size: .
D gene: .
CDR3 DNA: TGTGCCAGCAGTCTGCGGCCCCGGAACACCGGGGAGCTGTTTTTT
CDR3 protein: CASSLRPRNTGELFF

V gene: TRBV28
J gene: TRBJ2-2
clone size: .
D gene: .
CDR3 DNA: TGTGCCAGCAGTTCTAGCTTAAGGGAGCTGTTTTTT
CDR3 protein: CASSSSLRELFF

V gene: TRBV18
J gene: TRBJ2-3
clone size: .
D gene: .
CDR3 DNA: TGTGCCAGCTCACCACAGGAGACGCAGTATTTT
CDR3 protein: CASSPQETQYF

V gene: TRBV5-1
J gene: TRBJ2-2
clone size: .
D gene: .
CDR3 DNA: TGCGCCAGCAGCTTAGGTTACTCTGATGTCACCGGGGAGCTGTTTTTT
CDR3 protein: CASSLGYSDVTGELFF

V gene: TRBV27
J gene: TRBJ2-7
clone size: .
D gene: TRBD1
CDR3 DNA: TGTGCCAGCAGTCTACGGGACAGCAAAACCTACGAGCAGTACTTC
CDR3 protein: CASSLRDSKTYEQYF

V gene: TRBV10-1
J gene: TRBJ2-5
clone size: .
D gene: .
CDR3 DNA: TGCGCCAGCAGTGAATCAGGACTAAGAGAGACCCAGTACTTC
CDR3 protein: CASSESGLRETQYF